A single T cell receptor (beta chain) is shown here with its context. Its matching antigen is unknown. The data originate from a study of identifying expanded T cells in peripheral blood. Study findings and constraints: Technical replicates showed about 1.1 changed clones; about two weeks roughly 16; four weeks 19. Across healthy donors, higher total template counts meant significantly greater roughly 2-week count variance.

TCRdb's copy holds only in-frame clones and misses some; the assay was immunoSEQ multiplex PCR. The table shows 100,000 to 150,000 clones, with about 86% occurring only once. The sequence derives from a person aged 18 to 69 in good health. Sequencing used blood.

The CDR3 loop is CASSSGLATSYEQYF. CDR3 nucleotide sequence: TGTGCCAGCAGCTCGGGACTAGCCACCTCCTACGAGCAGTACTTC. V and J are TRBV7-2 and TRBJ2-7; 9 bases fit TRBD2. J lost 0 bases, V lost 4 bases, and 4 bases had no gene match. Germline lookup yields CDR1 SGHTA and CDR2 FQGNSA. The CDR3 covers 15 residues.